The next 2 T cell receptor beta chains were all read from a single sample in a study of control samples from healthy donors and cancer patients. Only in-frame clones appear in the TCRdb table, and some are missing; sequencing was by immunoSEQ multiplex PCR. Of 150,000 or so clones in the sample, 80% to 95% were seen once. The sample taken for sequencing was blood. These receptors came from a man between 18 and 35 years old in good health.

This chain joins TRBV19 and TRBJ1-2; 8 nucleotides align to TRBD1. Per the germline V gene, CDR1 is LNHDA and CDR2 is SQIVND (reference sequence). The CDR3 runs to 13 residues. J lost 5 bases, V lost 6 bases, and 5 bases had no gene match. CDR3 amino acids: CASSPGGGYGYTF. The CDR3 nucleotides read TGTGCCAGTAGCCCAGGGGGCGGATATGGCTACACCTTC.

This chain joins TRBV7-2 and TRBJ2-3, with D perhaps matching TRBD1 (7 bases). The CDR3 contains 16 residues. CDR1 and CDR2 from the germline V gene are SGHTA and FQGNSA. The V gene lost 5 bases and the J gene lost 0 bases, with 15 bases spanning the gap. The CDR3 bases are TGTGCCAGCAGCCGGCAGGGGGACTCTAGCACAGATACGCAGTATTTT. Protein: CASSRQGDSSTDTQYF.